The 20 T cell receptor beta chains below come from one sample, sequenced in a study of T cell responses to AZD1222 COVID-19 vaccine. Only in-frame clones appear in the TCRdb table, and some are missing; sequencing was by immunoSEQ multiplex PCR. The table lists under 150,000 clones, 80% to 90% of them singletons. This sample comprised peripheral blood, obtained on day 0 of AZD1222 vaccination. The receptor set was obtained from an adult in good health.

The rearrangement joins TRBV10-1 to TRBJ2-3; 7 bases match TRBD2. The V segment lost 4 bases and the J segment 6 bases; nucleotides outside the gene matches: 4. Per the germline V gene, CDR1 is WNHNN and CDR2 is SYGVQD (reference sequence). The CDR3 has 13 amino acids. The CDR3: CASSATSHDTQYF. The CDR3 DNA sequence: TGCGCCAGCAGTGCGACTAGCCACGATACGCAGTATTTT.

This rearrangement joins TRBV9 to TRBJ2-3; D gene unclear. The CDR3 spans 15 residues. Between the trimmed V and J ends, which lost 0 bases and 5 bases, there was a span of 13 bases. Per germline, CDR1 SGDLS and CDR2 YYNGEE. The CDR3 bases are TGTGCCAGCAGCGTAGAGGCTGCCTTTCGAGATACGCAGTATTTT. This encodes CASSVEAAFRDTQYF. The full variable domain, in which reference TRBV9 and TRBJ2-3 provide the parts outside the CDR3, is DSGVTQTPKHLITATGQRVTLRCSPRSGDLSVYWYQQSLDQGLQFLIQYYNGEERAKGNILERFSAQQFPDLHSELNLSSLELGDSALYFCASSVEAAFRDTQYFGPGTRLTVL.

This chain links TRBV6-2 or TRBV6-3 with TRBJ2-1, with TRBD2 matching 10 bases. Trimming cost V 1 base and J 4 bases; bases outside gene matches: 10. Germline V lookup: CDR1 MNHEY, CDR2 SVGEGT. The CDR3 has 18 amino acids. The DNA for the CDR3 is TGTGCCAGCAGTTACTTAGGACTAGCGGCAGGGGGGTACAATGAGCAGTTCTTC. The encoded protein is CASSYLGLAAGGYNEQFF.

This clone was detected once. The CDR3 protein is CASSVDRANYGYTF. The DNA for the CDR3 is TGTGCCAGCAGCGTGGACAGAGCTAACTATGGCTACACCTTC. The chain recombines TRBV5-4 with TRBJ1-2; D might be TRBD1 (6 bases). Trimming shortened V by 4 bases and J by 0 bases, and 10 bases separated the two germline ends. Germline CDR1 reads SGHNT; CDR2 reads YYREEE (reference sequence). The CDR3 spans 14 residues.

The chain carries TRBV28 and TRBJ1-1; D gene unclear. The germline V and J ends were trimmed by 5 bases and 6 bases, with 16 bases remaining between them. Germline lookup yields CDR1 MDHEN and CDR2 SYDVKM. This CDR3 spans 14 amino acids. The chain's CDR3 is CASSPRRGVPEAFF. The CDR3 DNA reads TGTGCCAGCAGTCCCCGACGGGGAGTCCCTGAAGCTTTCTTT.

This clone was seen only once. The chain recombines TRBV7-9 with TRBJ1-5; unclear D gene. V gave up 1 base and J gave up 1 base, with 8 bases separating them. The CDR3 loop spans 15 amino acids. In germline, CDR1 is SEHNR, CDR2 FQNEAQ (reference sequence). The CDR3 region is CASSLVDGSNQPQHF. CDR3 DNA: TGTGCCAGCAGCTTAGTCGACGGCAGCAATCAGCCCCAGCATTTT.

CDR3 loop: CASSLGGTINGYTF. CDR3 sequence (DNA): TGTGCCAGCAGCTTAGGGGGGACAATTAATGGCTACACCTTC. The chain is built from TRBV11-2 and TRBJ1-2; D is possibly TRBD1 (6 bases). V lost 1 base and J 6 bases, leaving 12 bases between the germline ends. This CDR3 is built from 14 residues. CDR1 and CDR2 from the germline V gene are SGHAT and FQNNGV.

CDR3 region: CASSLIAGGTYNEQFF. The CDR3 region has the DNA TGTGCCAGCAGCTTAATTGCGGGTGGCACCTACAATGAGCAGTTCTTC. The rearrangement uses TRBV7-3 and TRBJ2-1, with D possibly TRBD2 on 5 matching bases. The CDR3 contains 16 residues. CDR1 and CDR2 from the germline V gene are SGHTA and FQGTGA. The germline V and J ends were trimmed by 1 base and 2 bases, with 12 bases remaining between them.

CDR3 residues: CASRRGGTKSSNQPQHF. The CDR3 nucleotides are TGTGCCAGCAGAAGGGGCGGAACTAAATCCAGCAATCAGCCCCAGCATTTT. The chain is built from TRBV2 and TRBJ1-5; TRBD1 might be the D (5 bases). CDR1 and CDR2 from the germline V gene are SNHLY and FYNNEI. The CDR3 contains 17 residues. The V end was cut by 6 bases, the J end by 1 base, with 19 bases between.

This clone was found once. The chain joins TRBV24-1 to TRBJ1-3; D is uncertain. Trimming cost V 4 bases and J 1 base, with 13 bases left between them. CDR3 length: 16 residues. Germline V gives CDR1 KGHDR, CDR2 SFDVKD. The CDR3 nucleotides read TGTGCCACCAGTGACAAAGCTGCAGATTCTGGAAACACCATATATTTT. Translating it yields CATSDKAADSGNTIYF.

V gene TRBV7-9 combines with J gene TRBJ1-5, with a weak D call TRBD1 (5 bases). Deletions cut 2 bases from V and 7 bases from J, with 9 bases between. Germline-derived CDR1 and CDR2 are SEHNR and FQNEAQ (reference sequence). The CDR3 loop spans 13 amino acids. The CDR3 DNA reads TGTGCCAGCAGCTTACCCGGGGACCAGCCCCAGCATTTT. Protein product: CASSLPGDQPQHF.

This chain connects TRBV11-3 to TRBJ2-7, with D maybe TRBD2 (7 bases). V lost 6 bases and J 3 bases, leaving 21 bases between the germline ends. Germline V gene sequence: CDR1 SGHNT, CDR2 YENEEA. The CDR3 contains 16 residues. CDR3 DNA sequence: TGTGCCAGCAGTGGGGGAGGGGGGACGTTGAGCTACGAGCAGTACTTC. Translation: CASSGGGGTLSYEQYF. Combining the CDR3 with reference TRBV11-3 and TRBJ2-7 gives the whole variable domain EAGVVQSPRYKIIEKKQPVAFWCNPISGHNTLYWYLQNLGQGPELLIRYENEEAVDDSQLPKDRFSAERLKGVDSTLKIQPAELGDSAVYLCASSGGGGTLSYEQYFGPGTRLTVT.

The chain employs TRBV6-4 and TRBJ2-2; TRBD1 matches at 8 bases. This CDR3 region has 15 residues. Germline CDR1 is MRHNA and CDR2 is SNTAGT. V lost 5 bases and J lost 4; bases outside the gene matches: 6. The CDR3 protein is CASSPTGESTGELFF. For the CDR3, the DNA is TGTGCCAGCAGTCCGACAGGGGAAAGCACCGGGGAGCTGTTTTTT.

This chain connects TRBV4-3 to TRBJ2-1, with D tentatively TRBD2 (5 bases). The germline V and J ends were trimmed by 0 bases and 6 bases, with 18 bases remaining between them. Germline CDR1 LGHNA, CDR2 YSLEER. This CDR3 contains 17 residues. The CDR3 sequence: CASSQEAGGPLVNEQFF. CDR3 in DNA: TGCGCCAGCAGCCAAGAGGCCGGCGGGCCCTTGGTCAATGAGCAGTTCTTC.

This clone has only one observation. The chain employs TRBV6-2 or TRBV6-3 and TRBJ2-7, with D perhaps given as TRBD1 or TRBD2 (5 bases each). The V end was cut by 4 bases, the J end by 1 base, with 23 bases between. The CDR3 has 18 amino acids. CDR1 MNHEY and CDR2 SVGEGT come from the germline V gene. The DNA for the CDR3 is TGTGCCAGCAGTTCCCAACTAGGGGCCAGAAAAGTATCCTACGAGCAGTACTTC. This gives the protein CASSSQLGARKVSYEQYF.

This clone was counted only a few times. The chain carries TRBV5-1 and TRBJ1-4; 7 positions agree with TRBD1. V gave up 4 bases and J gave up 4 bases; unmatched junction bases: 13. The CDR3 contains 17 residues. From germline, CDR1 is SGHRS and CDR2 YFSETQ. Written as DNA, the CDR3 is TGCGCCAGCAGCCCCAGAGGTTACGGACAGGTTAATGAAAAACTGTTTTTT. Protein product: CASSPRGYGQVNEKLFF.

This rearrangement joins TRBV7-2 to TRBJ2-7; 14 nucleotides agree with TRBD2. The germline V gene encodes CDR1 SGHTA and CDR2 FQGNSA. V lost 6 bases and J lost 4; bases outside the gene matches: 11. The CDR3 is 17 amino acids. The CDR3 region is CASSPRLAGGRSYEQYF. As DNA, the CDR3 is TGTGCCAGCAGTCCCAGACTAGCGGGAGGGCGAAGTTACGAGCAGTACTTC.

This clone was seen a handful of times. This rearrangement joins TRBV5-6 to TRBJ1-2, with 10 bases that match TRBD1. The CDR3 is made up of 14 amino acids. Germline values: CDR1 SGHDT, CDR2 YYEEEE. The V gene end was trimmed by 4 bases and the J gene end by 7 bases; junction bases not matched to a gene: 7. CDR3 amino acids: CASSPDRGDSGYTF. The CDR3 DNA sequence: TGTGCCAGCAGCCCGGACAGGGGGGACTCTGGCTACACCTTC.

The DNA of the CDR3 is TGTGCCAGCACCGACAGACTAGCCTCGGGTGTTGGATCTTACGAGCAGTACTTC. It specifies CASTDRLASGVGSYEQYF. The genes are TRBV7-2 and TRBJ2-7, with 7 bases identical to TRBD2. Germline lookup yields CDR1 SGHTA and CDR2 FQGNSA. The V segment lost 7 bases and the J segment 4 bases; nucleotides outside the gene matches: 22. CDR3 length: 18 residues.

The gene calls are TRBV6-5 and TRBJ1-6, with TRBD1 matching 9 bases. V was pared by 6 bases and J by 4 bases, with 4 bases of the junction left unmatched. The CDR3 is 15 residues long. CDR1 and CDR2 from the germline V gene are MNHEY and SVGAGI. The CDR3 spells CASRQGASYNSPLHF. For the CDR3, the DNA is TGTGCCAGCAGACAGGGGGCATCGTATAATTCACCCCTCCACTTT.